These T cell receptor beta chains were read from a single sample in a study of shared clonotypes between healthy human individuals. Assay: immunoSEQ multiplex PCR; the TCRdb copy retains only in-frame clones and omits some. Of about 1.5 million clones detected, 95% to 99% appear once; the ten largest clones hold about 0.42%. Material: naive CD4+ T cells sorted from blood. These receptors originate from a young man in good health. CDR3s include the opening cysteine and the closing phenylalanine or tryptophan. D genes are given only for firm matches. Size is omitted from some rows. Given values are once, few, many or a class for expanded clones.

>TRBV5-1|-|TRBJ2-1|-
CASRPDSYNEQFF
TGCGCCAGCAGACCTGACTCCTACAATGAGCAGTTCTTC
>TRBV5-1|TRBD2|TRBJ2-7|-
CAGGGDTSLGEQYF
TGCGCCGGCGGGGGAGATACGTCCTTGGGAGAGCAGTACTTC
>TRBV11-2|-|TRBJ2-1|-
CASTLFGTASYNEQFF
TGTGCCAGCACCCTCTTTGGGACTGCCTCCTACAATGAGCAGTTCTTC
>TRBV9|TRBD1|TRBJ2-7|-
CASSVGQGAREQYF
TGTGCCAGCAGCGTAGGACAGGGGGCCCGTGAGCAGTACTTC
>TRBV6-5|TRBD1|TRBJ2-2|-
CASSYETGVITGELFF
TGTGCCAGCAGTTACGAGACAGGGGTTATCACCGGGGAGCTGTTTTTT
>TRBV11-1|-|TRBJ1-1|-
CASSQRRGLNTEAFF
TGTGCCAGCAGCCAGCGACGGGGACTGAACACTGAAGCTTTCTTT
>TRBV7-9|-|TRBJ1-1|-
CASSPRQGNTEAFF
TGTGCCAGCAGCCCTCGTCAAGGGAACACTGAAGCTTTCTTT
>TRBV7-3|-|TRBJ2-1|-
CASSSIADSYNEQFF
TGTGCCAGCAGCTCCATAGCGGACTCCTACAATGAGCAGTTCTTC
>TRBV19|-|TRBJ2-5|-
CASSIELYQETQYF
TGTGCCAGTAGTATAGAATTGTACCAAGAGACCCAGTACTTC
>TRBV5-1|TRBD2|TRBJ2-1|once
CASSFLAGGPNEQFF
TGCGCCAGCAGCTTCTTAGCGGGGGGGCCTAATGAGCAGTTCTTC
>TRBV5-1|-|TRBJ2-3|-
CASTEGVGADTQYF
TGCGCCAGCACCGAGGGGGTGGGCGCAGATACGCAGTATTTT
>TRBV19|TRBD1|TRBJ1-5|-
CASSTPQGVGNQPQHF
TGTGCCAGTAGTACGCCACAGGGGGTGGGCAATCAGCCCCAGCATTTT
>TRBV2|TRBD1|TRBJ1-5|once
CASSELQGVQPQHF
TGTGCCAGCAGTGAATTGCAGGGGGTTCAGCCCCAGCATTTT
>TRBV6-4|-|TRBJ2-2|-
CASRQYHGGPNTGELFF
TGTGCCAGCAGACAATATCATGGGGGCCCGAACACCGGGGAGCTGTTTTTT
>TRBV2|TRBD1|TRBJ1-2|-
CASILRTGYGYTF
TGTGCCAGCATTCTTAGGACAGGGTATGGCTACACCTTC
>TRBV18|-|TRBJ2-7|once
CASSPLGATSYEQYF
TGTGCCAGCTCACCACTAGGAGCCACCTCCTACGAGCAGTACTTC
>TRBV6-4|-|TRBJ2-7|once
CASSTGTELASYEQYF
TGTGCCAGCAGTACCGGGACAGAACTAGCCTCCTACGAGCAGTACTTC
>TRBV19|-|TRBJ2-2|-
CASADTGELFF
TGTGCCAGCGCCGACACCGGGGAGCTGTTTTTT
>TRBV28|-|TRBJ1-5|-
CASRVVGVIQPQHF
TGTGCCAGCAGGGTGGTCGGGGTCATTCAGCCCCAGCATTTT
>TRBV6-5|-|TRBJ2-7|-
CASSYSGRATSYEQYF
TGTGCCAGCAGTTACTCGGGCAGGGCGACATCCTACGAGCAGTACTTC
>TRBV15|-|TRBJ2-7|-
CATSRVGTLTYEQYF
TGTGCCACCAGCAGAGTTGGGACCCTGACCTACGAGCAGTACTTC
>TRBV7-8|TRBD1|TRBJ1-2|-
CASSLTDRGNGYTF
TGTGCCAGCAGCTTAACGGACAGGGGGAATGGCTACACCTTC
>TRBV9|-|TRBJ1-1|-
CASSVAGRMNTEAFF
TGTGCCAGCAGCGTAGCAGGACGGATGAACACTGAAGCTTTCTTT
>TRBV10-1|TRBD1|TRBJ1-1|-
CASSETGQRSEAFF
TGCGCCAGCAGTGAGACGGGACAGCGGAGTGAAGCTTTCTTT
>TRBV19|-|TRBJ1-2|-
CASSRRTYGYTF
TGTGCCAGTAGTAGGAGAACCTATGGCTACACCTTC
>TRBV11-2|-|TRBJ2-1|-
CASSFNRDEQFF
TGTGCCAGCAGCTTTAACCGGGATGAGCAGTTCTTC
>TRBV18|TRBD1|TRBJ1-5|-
CASSPLSRTGVGQPQHF
TGTGCCAGCTCACCATTATCCAGGACAGGGGTTGGACAGCCCCAGCATTTT
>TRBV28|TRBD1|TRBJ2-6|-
CASSSQSLNRDRAGANVLTF
TGTGCCAGCAGTTCCCAATCCCTCAACCGAGACAGGGCTGGGGCCAACGTCCTGACTTTC
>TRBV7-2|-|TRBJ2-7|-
CASSLVAAYEQYF
TGTGCCAGCAGCTTAGTTGCCGCTTACGAGCAGTACTTC
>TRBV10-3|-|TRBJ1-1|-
CAISGTAGEAFF
TGTGCCATCAGTGGGACAGCAGGTGAAGCTTTCTTT
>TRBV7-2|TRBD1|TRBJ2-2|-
CASSLLYRGFTGELFF
TGTGCCAGCAGCTTATTGTACAGGGGGTTTACCGGGGAGCTGTTTTTT
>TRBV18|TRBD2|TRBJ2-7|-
CASSPLVGTKFSYEQYF
TGTGCCAGCTCACCACTTGTGGGGACTAAATTTTCCTACGAGCAGTACTTC